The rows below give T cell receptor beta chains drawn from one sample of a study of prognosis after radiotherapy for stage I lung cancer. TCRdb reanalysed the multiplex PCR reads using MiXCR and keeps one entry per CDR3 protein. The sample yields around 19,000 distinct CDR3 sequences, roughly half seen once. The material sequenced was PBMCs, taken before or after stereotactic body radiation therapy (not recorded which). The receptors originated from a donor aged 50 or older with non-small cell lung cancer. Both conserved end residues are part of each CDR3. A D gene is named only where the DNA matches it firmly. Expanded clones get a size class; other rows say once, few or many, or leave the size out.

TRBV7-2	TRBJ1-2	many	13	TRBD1	CASSSTGDYGYTF	TGTGCCAGCAGCTCAACAGGGGACTATGGCTACACCTTC
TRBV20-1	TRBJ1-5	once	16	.	CSATREGPRGNQPQHF	TGCAGTGCTACAAGGGAGGGGCCGAGGGGCAATCAGCCCCAGCATTTT
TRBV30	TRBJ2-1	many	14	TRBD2	CAWGGTSGIGEQFF	TGTGCCTGGGGCGGGACTAGCGGGATTGGTGAGCAGTTCTTC
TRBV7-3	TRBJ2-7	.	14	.	CASSFPGHNWLQYF	TGTGCCAGCAGCTTCCCCGGACATAACTGGTTGCAGTACTTC
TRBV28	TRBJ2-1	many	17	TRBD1	CASSPATGTGLLNEQFF	TGTGCCAGCAGTCCTGCGACCGGGACAGGGCTCCTCAATGAGCAGTTCTTC
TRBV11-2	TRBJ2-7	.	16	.	CASSLDQQGTTYEQYF	TGTGCCAGCAGCTTAGATCAACAGGGTACGACCTACGAGCAGTACTTC
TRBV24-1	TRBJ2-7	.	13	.	CATARTDSYEQYF	TGTGCCACTGCCCGGACGGACTCCTACGAGCAGTACTTC
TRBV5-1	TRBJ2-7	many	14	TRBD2	CASCLAGGTYEQYF	TGCGCCAGCTGCCTAGCGGGGGGAACCTACGAGCAGTACTTC
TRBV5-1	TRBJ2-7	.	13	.	CASRALSTYEQYF	TGCGCCAGCCGTGCCCTATCGACCTACGAGCAGTACTTC
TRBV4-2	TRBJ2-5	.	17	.	CASSQVEAGLARETQYF	TGTGCCAGCAGCCAAGTGGAAGCAGGACTCGCGAGAGAGACCCAGTACTTC
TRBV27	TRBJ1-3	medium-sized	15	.	CASSFGRGDGNTIYF	TGTGCCAGCAGTTTCGGACGGGGGGATGGAAACACCATATATTTT
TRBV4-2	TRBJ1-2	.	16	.	CASSQVQTGSVTGYTF	TGTGCCAGCAGCCAAGTGCAAACAGGGAGCGTTACTGGCTACACCTTT
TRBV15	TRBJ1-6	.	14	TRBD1	CATGMTSQGPPLHF	TGTGCCACTGGAATGACATCACAGGGGCCACCCCTTCACTTT
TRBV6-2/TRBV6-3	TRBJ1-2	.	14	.	CASADWDGLYGYTF	TGTGCCAGCGCGGACTGGGACGGACTATATGGCTACACCTTC
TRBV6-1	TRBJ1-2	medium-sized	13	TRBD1	CASRRQGAGGYTF	TGTGCCAGCAGGAGACAGGGGGCCGGAGGCTACACCTTC
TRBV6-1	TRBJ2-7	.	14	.	CASSEGQVGYEQYF	TGTGCCAGCAGTGAGGGTCAGGTGGGCTACGAGCAGTACTTC
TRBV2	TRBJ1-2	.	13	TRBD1	CASSVRDSYGYTF	TGTGCCAGCAGTGTCCGGGACAGCTATGGCTACACCTTC
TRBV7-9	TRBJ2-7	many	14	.	CASSFAQGVAEQYF	TGTGCCAGCAGCTTCGCCCAGGGCGTCGCCGAGCAGTACTTC
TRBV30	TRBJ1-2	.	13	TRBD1	CAWRAGGGHCYTF	TGTGCCTGGAGAGCAGGGGGCGGGCATTGCTACACCTTC
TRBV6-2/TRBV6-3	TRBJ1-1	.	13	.	CASSGTANTEAFF	TGTGCCAGCAGTGGGACGGCGAACACTGAAGCTTTCTTT
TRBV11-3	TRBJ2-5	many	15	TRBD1	CASSSGQGSLETQYF	TGTGCCAGCAGCTCAGGACAGGGGTCGTTGGAGACCCAGTACTTC
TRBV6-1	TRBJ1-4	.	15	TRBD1	CASRRPGGTNEKLFF	TGTGCCAGCAGACGCCCAGGGGGAACTAATGAAAAACTGTTTTTT
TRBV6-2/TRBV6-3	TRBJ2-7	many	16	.	CASSSRPQLKTYEQYF	TGTGCCAGCAGTTCGAGACCCCAGCTCAAGACCTACGAGCAGTACTTC
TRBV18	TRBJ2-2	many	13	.	CASSPPGTGELFF	TGTGCCAGCTCACCCCCTGGGACCGGGGAGCTGTTTTTT
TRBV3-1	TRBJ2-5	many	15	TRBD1	CASSQGQLIGETQYF	TGTGCCAGCAGCCAGGGACAGTTAATAGGAGAGACCCAGTACTTC
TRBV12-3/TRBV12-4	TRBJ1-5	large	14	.	CASRSPRVNQPQHF	TGTGCCAGCAGGTCCCCCCGGGTCAATCAGCCCCAGCATTTT
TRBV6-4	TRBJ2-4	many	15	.	CASPRREIAKNIQYF	TGTGCCAGCCCGAGGAGGGAGATAGCCAAAAACATTCAGTACTTC
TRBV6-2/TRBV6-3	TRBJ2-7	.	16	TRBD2	CASSYGTSGHSYEQYF	TGTGCCAGCAGTTACGGGACTAGCGGCCATAGCTACGAGCAGTACTTC
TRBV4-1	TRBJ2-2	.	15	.	CASSQGGANTGELFF	TGCGCCAGCAGCCAAGGAGGGGCGAACACCGGGGAGCTGTTTTTT
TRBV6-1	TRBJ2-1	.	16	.	CASRPIPGRGRNEQFF	TGTGCCAGCAGACCCATACCCGGACGGGGGCGGAATGAGCAGTTCTTC
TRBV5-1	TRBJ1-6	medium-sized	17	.	CASSLVMGNSYNSPLHF	TGCGCCAGCAGCTTGGTGATGGGGAACTCCTATAATTCACCCCTCCACTTT
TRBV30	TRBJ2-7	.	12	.	CAWSDPPGHSYF	TGTGCCTGGAGTGACCCCCCGGGACACAGTTACTTC
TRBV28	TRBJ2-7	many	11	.	CATGTPYEQYF	TGTGCCACCGGGACACCTTACGAGCAGTACTTC
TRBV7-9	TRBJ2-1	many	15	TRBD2	CASSLGSGTYNEQFF	TGTGCCAGCAGCTTAGGTAGCGGGACATACAATGAGCAGTTCTTC
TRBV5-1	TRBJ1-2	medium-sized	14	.	CASSLVPGLYGYTF	TGCGCCAGCAGCTTGGTCCCCGGCCTCTATGGCTACACCTTC
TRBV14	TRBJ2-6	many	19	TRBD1	CASSQGYRGFPSGANVLTF	TGTGCCAGCAGCCAAGGGTACAGGGGTTTTCCCTCTGGGGCCAACGTCCTGACTTTC
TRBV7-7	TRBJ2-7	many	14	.	CASSVGPGSYEQYF	TGTGCCAGCAGCGTAGGGCCAGGCAGCTACGAGCAGTACTTC
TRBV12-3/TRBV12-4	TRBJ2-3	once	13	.	CASSYRGTDTQYF	TGTGCCAGCAGTTATAGGGGGACAGATACGCAGTATTTT
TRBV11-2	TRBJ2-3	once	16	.	CASSPITSTAARYAVF	TGTGCCAGCAGCCCGATTACTAGTACGGCGGCAAGATACGCAGTATTT
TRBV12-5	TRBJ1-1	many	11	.	CASGLEAEAFF	TGTGCTAGTGGTTTGGAGGCTGAAGCTTTCTTT
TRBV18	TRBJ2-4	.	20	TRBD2	CASSPQPGLAEVLAKNIQYF	TGTGCCAGCTCACCCCAACCGGGACTAGCGGAAGTACTAGCCAAAAACATTCAGTACTTC
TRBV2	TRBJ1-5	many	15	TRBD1	CASRKGTGLGQPQHF	TGTGCCAGCAGGAAAGGGACAGGCTTGGGTCAGCCCCAGCATTTT
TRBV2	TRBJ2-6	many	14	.	CASSPPDRANVLTF	TGTGCCAGCAGCCCCCCGGACAGGGCCAACGTCCTGACTTTC
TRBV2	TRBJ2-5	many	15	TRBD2	CASGGLAGGPETQYF	TGTGCCAGCGGGGGACTAGCGGGAGGGCCAGAGACCCAGTACTTC
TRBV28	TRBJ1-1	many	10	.	CASIATEAFF	TGTGCCAGCATTGCCACTGAAGCTTTCTTT
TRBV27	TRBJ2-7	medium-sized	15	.	CASSPPGMASGEQYF	TGTGCCAGCAGTCCCCCCGGGATGGCCTCGGGGGAGCAGTACTTC
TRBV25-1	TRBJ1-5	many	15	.	CASSGDRGRGQPQHF	TGTGCCAGCAGCGGTGACAGAGGCCGGGGACAGCCCCAGCATTTT
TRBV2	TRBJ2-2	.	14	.	CASSWAANTGELFF	TGTGCCAGCAGTTGGGCAGCTAACACCGGGGAGCTGTTTTTT
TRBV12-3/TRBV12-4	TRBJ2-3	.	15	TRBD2	CASSLLSGGPDTQCF	TGTGCCAGCAGTCTTCTATCGGGAGGGCCGGATACGCAGTGTTTT
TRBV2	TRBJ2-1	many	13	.	CASSGGTYNEQFF	TGTGCCAGCAGTGGAGGGACCTACAATGAGCAGTTCTTC